These T cell receptor beta chains were read from a single sample in a study of identical twins. In TCRdb, the 5' RACE reads were re-called with MiXCR into one record per CDR3 protein. The sample yields 250,000 to 300,000 distinct CDR3 sequences, roughly 9% seen once. This sample also belongs to another study, concerning yellow fever vaccine responses in identical twins.

The sequenced material came from CD8+ T cells sorted from blood. The receptors shown here come from a woman aged 18 to 35 in good health. CDR3s include the opening cysteine and the closing phenylalanine or tryptophan. D genes are given only for firm matches. Expanded clones get a size class; other rows say once, few or many, or leave the size out.

v_gene	abundance	d_gene	j_gene	CDR3aa	CDR3nt
TRBV20-1	-	TRBD2	TRBJ2-3	CCARTGTSGDVTDTQYF	TGCTGTGCTAGAACCGGGACTAGCGGGGACGTGACAGATACGCAGTATTTT
TRBV12-3/TRBV12-4	many	TRBD1	TRBJ1-6	CASSPSRTRGISSPLHF	TGTGCCAGCAGTCCCTCCCGGACCAGGGGGATTAGTTCACCCCTCCACTTT
TRBV9	-	TRBD2	TRBJ2-7	CASSGPGTSGTYEQYF	TGTGCCAGCAGCGGCCCCGGGACTAGCGGGACCTACGAGCAGTACTTC
TRBV4-3	many	TRBD2	TRBJ2-5	CASSQTAGTSGQETQYF	TGCGCCAGCAGCCAAACCGCCGGGACTAGCGGACAAGAGACCCAGTACTTC
TRBV4-1	few	-	TRBJ2-5	CASSQDGFRDQETQYF	TGCGCCAGCAGCCAAGACGGTTTCAGGGACCAAGAGACCCAGTACTTC
TRBV5-8	-	TRBD2	TRBJ2-7	CASSRTREGPYEQYF	TGTGCCAGCAGCCGGACCCGGGAGGGCCCATACGAGCAGTACTTC
TRBV10-3	few	-	TRBJ1-4	CAISDRDSATNEKLFF	TGTGCCATCAGTGACCGGGACTCAGCAACTAATGAAAAACTGTTTTTT
TRBV2	-	-	TRBJ2-6	CASSEYVVSPGSGANVLTF	TGTGCCAGCAGTGAGTATGTGGTCAGCCCTGGCTCTGGGGCCAACGTCCTGACTTTC
TRBV4-1	few	-	TRBJ1-4	CASSQVGGEKLFF	TGCGCCAGCAGCCAAGTGGGGGGTGAAAAACTGTTTTTT
TRBV6-1	few	-	TRBJ2-1	CASRKQGYNEQFF	TGTGCCAGCAGAAAACAGGGATACAATGAGCAGTTCTTC
TRBV9	few	TRBD2	TRBJ2-6	CASSVVSLAGDSSGANVLTF	TGTGCCAGCAGCGTAGTGTCCCTAGCGGGAGATAGCTCTGGGGCCAACGTCCTGACTTTC
TRBV29-1	many	-	TRBJ2-1	CSAVPYSYNEQFF	TGCAGCGCCGTCCCCTACTCCTACAATGAGCAGTTCTTC
TRBV19	-	TRBD2	TRBJ2-1	CASTLAGESNEQFF	TGTGCCAGTACACTAGCGGGAGAGAGCAATGAGCAGTTCTTC
TRBV29-1	-	TRBD1	TRBJ2-2	CSVGGQGVPGELFF	TGCAGCGTCGGGGGACAGGGGGTGCCCGGGGAGCTGTTTTTT
TRBV27	few	-	TRBJ1-1	CASSLTGPRVTEAFF	TGTGCCAGCAGTCTAACCGGACCCCGGGTCACTGAAGCTTTCTTT
TRBV20-1	-	TRBD2	TRBJ2-2	CSARDFSGRVTGELFF	TGCAGTGCTAGAGATTTCAGCGGGAGGGTTACCGGGGAGCTGTTTTTT
TRBV6-5	-	-	TRBJ2-5	CASSYSFLATQETQYF	TGTGCCAGCAGTTACTCTTTCCTAGCCACGCAAGAGACCCAGTACTTC
TRBV10-3	many	TRBD2	TRBJ2-1	CAITSWWTSGAHEQFF	TGTGCCATCACCTCGTGGTGGACTAGCGGGGCCCATGAGCAGTTCTTC
TRBV9	many	-	TRBJ2-7	CASSAGDAYEQYF	TGTGCCAGCAGCGCAGGGGACGCCTACGAGCAGTACTTC
TRBV24-1	-	TRBD2	TRBJ2-3	CATSEAWRGESTDTQYF	TGTGCCACCAGTGAGGCCTGGCGGGGGGAAAGCACAGATACGCAGTATTTT
TRBV11-2	-	-	TRBJ1-1	CASSSQAGTEAFF	TGTGCCAGCAGCTCCCAAGCGGGCACTGAAGCTTTCTTT
TRBV2	many	TRBD1	TRBJ1-1	CARRDRTRVQAFF	TGTGCCAGACGGGACAGAACACGCGTTCAAGCTTTCTTT
TRBV7-9	many	-	TRBJ2-3	CASRIPSTDTQYF	TGTGCCAGCAGAATTCCTAGCACAGATACGCAGTATTTT
TRBV12-3/TRBV12-4	many	-	TRBJ2-5	CASSFVWDQETQYF	TGTGCCAGCAGTTTTGTATGGGACCAAGAGACCCAGTACTTC
TRBV27	many	TRBD1	TRBJ1-6	CASSFQTGYNSPLHF	TGTGCCAGCAGTTTCCAGACAGGGTATAATTCACCCCTCCACTTT
TRBV7-2	few	TRBD2	TRBJ2-7	CASSSGTGGEQYF	TGTGCCAGCAGCTCAGGCACGGGGGGGGAGCAGTACTTC
TRBV15	-	-	TRBJ1-2	CATSRDRTANYGYTF	TGTGCCACCAGCAGAGATCGAACAGCGAACTATGGCTACACCTTC
TRBV24-1	many	-	TRBJ2-1	CATSDVGPSYNEQFF	TGTGCCACCAGTGATGTCGGGCCTTCCTACAATGAGCAGTTCTTC
TRBV6-2/TRBV6-3	many	-	TRBJ2-5	CASSGDDSSQETQYF	TGTGCCAGCAGTGGCGATGACAGCAGCCAAGAGACCCAGTACTTC
TRBV27	-	-	TRBJ2-7	CASSLSSGGGYEQYF	TGTGCCAGCAGTTTATCGAGCGGAGGGGGGTACGAGCAGTACTTC
TRBV15	many	-	TRBJ2-1	CATSEISRREQFF	TGTGCCACCAGCGAAATATCAAGGAGGGAGCAGTTCTTC